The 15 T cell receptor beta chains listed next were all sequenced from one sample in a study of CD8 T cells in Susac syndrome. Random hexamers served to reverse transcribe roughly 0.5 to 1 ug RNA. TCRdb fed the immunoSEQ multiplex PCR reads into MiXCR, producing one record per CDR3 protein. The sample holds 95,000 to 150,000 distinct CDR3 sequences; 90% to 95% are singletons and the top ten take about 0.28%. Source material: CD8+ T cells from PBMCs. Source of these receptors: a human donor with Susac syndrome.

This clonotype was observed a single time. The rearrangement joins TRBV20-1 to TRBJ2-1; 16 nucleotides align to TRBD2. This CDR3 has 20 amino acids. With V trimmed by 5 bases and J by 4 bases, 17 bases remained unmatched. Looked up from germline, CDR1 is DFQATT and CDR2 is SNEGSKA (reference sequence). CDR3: CSAPPGLAGGLGSSYNEQFF. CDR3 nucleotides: TGCAGTGCTCCCCCGGGACTAGCGGGGGGGCTCGGAAGCTCATACAATGAGCAGTTCTTC.

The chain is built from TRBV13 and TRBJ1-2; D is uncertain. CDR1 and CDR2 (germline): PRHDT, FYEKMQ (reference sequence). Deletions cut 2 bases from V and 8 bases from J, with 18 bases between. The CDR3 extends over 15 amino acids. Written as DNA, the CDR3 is TGTGCCAGCAGCTTAAGTAGACTTACCTCCTTGGGCTACACCTTC. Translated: CASSLSRLTSLGYTF.

CDR3 DNA sequence: TGTGCCAGCAGCGTAGTAACAGGGGTAGGAGCTTTCTTT. It encodes CASSVVTGVGAFF. The chain is built from TRBV9 and TRBJ1-1, with 7 bases matching TRBD1. With 0 bases clipped from V and 10 bases from J, the junction kept 6 bases outside the gene matches. In germline, CDR1 is SGDLS, CDR2 YYNGEE. The CDR3 length is 13 residues.

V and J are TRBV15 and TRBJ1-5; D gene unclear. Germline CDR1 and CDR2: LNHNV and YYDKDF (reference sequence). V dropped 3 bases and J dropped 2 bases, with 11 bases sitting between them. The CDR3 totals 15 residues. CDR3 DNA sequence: TGTGCCACCAGCAGCTGGGCGGGAGGCAATCAGCCCCAGCATTTT. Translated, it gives CATSSWAGGNQPQHF.

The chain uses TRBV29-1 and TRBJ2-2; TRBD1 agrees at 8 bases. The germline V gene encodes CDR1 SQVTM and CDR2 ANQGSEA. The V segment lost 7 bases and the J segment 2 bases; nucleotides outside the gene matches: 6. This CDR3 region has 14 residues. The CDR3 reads CSAVGQVNTGELFF. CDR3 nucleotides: TGCAGCGCCGTGGGACAGGTTAACACCGGGGAGCTGTTTTTT.

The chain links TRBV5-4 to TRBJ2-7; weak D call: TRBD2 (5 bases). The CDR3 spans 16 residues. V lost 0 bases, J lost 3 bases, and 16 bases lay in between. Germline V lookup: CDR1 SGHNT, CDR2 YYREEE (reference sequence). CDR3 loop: CASSLDPSGINYEQYF. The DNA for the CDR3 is TGTGCCAGCAGCTTGGATCCGAGCGGAATAAACTACGAGCAGTACTTC.

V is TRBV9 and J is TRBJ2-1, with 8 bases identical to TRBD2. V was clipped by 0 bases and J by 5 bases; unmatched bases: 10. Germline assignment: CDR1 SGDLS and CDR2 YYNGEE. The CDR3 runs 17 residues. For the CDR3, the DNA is TGTGCCAGCAGCGTAGTCGGGATAGCGGGGATAGACAATGAGCAGTTCTTC. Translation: CASSVVGIAGIDNEQFF. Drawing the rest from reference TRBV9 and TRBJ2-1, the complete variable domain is DSGVTQTPKHLITATGQRVTLRCSPRSGDLSVYWYQQSLDQGLQFLIQYYNGEERAKGNILERFSAQQFPDLHSELNLSSLELGDSALYFCASSVVGIAGIDNEQFFGPGTRLTVL.

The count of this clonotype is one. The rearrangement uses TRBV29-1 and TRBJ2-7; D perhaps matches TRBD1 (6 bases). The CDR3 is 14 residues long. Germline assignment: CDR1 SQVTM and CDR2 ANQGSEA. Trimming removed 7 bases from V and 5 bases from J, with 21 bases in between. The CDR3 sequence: CSAAGTMTLHEQYF. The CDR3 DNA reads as TGCAGCGCAGCCGGGACAATGACCTTGCACGAGCAGTACTTC.

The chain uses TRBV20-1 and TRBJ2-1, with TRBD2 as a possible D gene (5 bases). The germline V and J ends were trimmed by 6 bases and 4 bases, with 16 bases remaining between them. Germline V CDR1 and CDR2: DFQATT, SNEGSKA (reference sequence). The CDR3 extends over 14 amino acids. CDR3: CSARTAERYNEQFF. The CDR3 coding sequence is TGCAGTGCCCGAACAGCGGAGCGTTACAATGAGCAGTTCTTC.

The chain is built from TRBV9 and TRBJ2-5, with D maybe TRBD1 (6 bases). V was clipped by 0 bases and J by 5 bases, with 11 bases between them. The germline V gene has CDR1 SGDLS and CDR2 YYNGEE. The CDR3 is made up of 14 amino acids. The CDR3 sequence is CASSVAGVGETQYF. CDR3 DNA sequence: TGTGCCAGCAGCGTAGCAGGGGTTGGGGAGACCCAGTACTTC. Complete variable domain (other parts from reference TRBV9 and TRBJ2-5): DSGVTQTPKHLITATGQRVTLRCSPRSGDLSVYWYQQSLDQGLQFLIQYYNGEERAKGNILERFSAQQFPDLHSELNLSSLELGDSALYFCASSVAGVGETQYFGPGTRLLVL.

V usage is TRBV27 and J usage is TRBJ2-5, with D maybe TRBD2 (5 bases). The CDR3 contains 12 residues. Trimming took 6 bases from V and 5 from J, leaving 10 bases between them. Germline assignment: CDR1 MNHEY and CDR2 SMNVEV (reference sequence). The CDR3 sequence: CASSGLDETQYF. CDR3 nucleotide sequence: TGTGCCAGCAGCGGACTGGACGAGACCCAGTACTTC.

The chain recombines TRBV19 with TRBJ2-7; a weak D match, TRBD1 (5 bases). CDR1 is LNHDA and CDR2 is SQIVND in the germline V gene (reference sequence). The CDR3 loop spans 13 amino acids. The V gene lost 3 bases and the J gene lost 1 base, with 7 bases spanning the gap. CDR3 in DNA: TGTGCCAGTAGTATGACAGCTTCCTACGAGCAGTACTTC. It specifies CASSMTASYEQYF.

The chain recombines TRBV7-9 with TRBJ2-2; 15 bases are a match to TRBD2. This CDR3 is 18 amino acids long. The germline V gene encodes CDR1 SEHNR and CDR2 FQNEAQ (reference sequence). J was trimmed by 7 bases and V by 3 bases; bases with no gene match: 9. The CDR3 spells CASSFAGLAGGQNGELFF. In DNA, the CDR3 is TGTGCCAGCAGCTTCGCCGGACTAGCGGGGGGGCAAAACGGGGAGCTGTTTTTT.

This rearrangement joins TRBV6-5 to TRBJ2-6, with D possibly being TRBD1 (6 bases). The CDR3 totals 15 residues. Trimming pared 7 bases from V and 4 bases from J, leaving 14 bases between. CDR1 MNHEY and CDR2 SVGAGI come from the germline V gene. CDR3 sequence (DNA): TGTGCCAGCACCATGACAGGTTTCGGGGCCAACGTCCTGACTTTC. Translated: CASTMTGFGANVLTF.

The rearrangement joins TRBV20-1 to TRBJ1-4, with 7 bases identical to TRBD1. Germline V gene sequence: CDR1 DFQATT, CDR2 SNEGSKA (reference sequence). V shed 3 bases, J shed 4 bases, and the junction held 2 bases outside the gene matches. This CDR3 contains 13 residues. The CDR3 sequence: CSARDRSNEKLFF. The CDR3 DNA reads TGCAGTGCTAGGGACAGGAGTAATGAAAAACTGTTTTTT.